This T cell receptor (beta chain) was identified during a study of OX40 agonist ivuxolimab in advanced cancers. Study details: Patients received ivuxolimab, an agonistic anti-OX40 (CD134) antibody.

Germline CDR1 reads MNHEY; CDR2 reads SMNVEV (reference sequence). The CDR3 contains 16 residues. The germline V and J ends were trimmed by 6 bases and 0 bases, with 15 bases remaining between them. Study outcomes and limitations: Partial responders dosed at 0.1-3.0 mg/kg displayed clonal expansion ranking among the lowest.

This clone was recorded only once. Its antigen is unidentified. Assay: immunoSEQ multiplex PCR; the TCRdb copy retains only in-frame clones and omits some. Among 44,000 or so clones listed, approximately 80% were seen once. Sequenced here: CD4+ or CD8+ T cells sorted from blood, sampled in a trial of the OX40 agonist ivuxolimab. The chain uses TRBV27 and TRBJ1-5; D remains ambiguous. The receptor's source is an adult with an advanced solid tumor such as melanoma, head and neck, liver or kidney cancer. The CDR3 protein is CASRIAGINSNQPQHF. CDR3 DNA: TGTGCCAGCAGGATCGCGGGGATAAATAGCAATCAGCCCCAGCATTTT.